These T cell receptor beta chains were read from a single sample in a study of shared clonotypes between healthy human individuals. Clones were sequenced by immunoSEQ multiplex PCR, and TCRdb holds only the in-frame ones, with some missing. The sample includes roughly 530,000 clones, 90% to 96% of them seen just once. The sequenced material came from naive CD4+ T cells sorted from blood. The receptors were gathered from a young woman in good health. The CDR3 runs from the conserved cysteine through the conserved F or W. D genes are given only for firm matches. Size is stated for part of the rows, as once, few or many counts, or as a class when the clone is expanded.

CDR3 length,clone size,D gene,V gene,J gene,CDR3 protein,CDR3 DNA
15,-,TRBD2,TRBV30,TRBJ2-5,CAWSARRLAKETQYF,TGTGCCTGGAGCGCGCGACGACTAGCTAAAGAGACCCAGTACTTC
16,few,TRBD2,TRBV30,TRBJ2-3,CAWNQGLAGRTDTQYF,TGTGCCTGGAACCAGGGACTAGCGGGACGCACAGATACGCAGTATTTT
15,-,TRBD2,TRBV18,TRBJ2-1,CASSNGLAGKNEQFF,TGTGCCAGCTCAAACGGACTAGCGGGAAAGAATGAGCAGTTCTTC
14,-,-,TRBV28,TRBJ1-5,CASSLGGSNQPQHF,TGTGCCAGCAGTTTAGGGGGTTCTAATCAGCCCCAGCATTTT
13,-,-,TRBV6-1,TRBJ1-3,CASRFTGKDTIYF,TGTGCCAGCAGATTTACAGGGAAGGACACCATATATTTT
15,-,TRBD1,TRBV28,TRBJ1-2,CASSGPGQGNYGYTF,TGTGCCAGCAGTGGACCGGGACAGGGGAATTATGGCTACACCTTC
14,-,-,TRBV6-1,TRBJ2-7,CASSAARASYEQYF,TGTGCCAGCAGTGCCGCCCGGGCCTCCTACGAGCAGTACTTC
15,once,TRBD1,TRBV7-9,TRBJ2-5,CASSLGDREGETQYF,TGTGCCAGCAGCTTAGGGGACAGGGAAGGAGAGACCCAGTACTTC
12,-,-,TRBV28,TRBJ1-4,CASSLLSEKLFF,TGTGCCAGCAGTTTATTGAGTGAAAAACTGTTTTTT
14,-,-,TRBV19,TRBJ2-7,CASSIDFPGFEQYF,TGTGCCAGTAGTATAGACTTTCCAGGGTTCGAGCAGTACTTC